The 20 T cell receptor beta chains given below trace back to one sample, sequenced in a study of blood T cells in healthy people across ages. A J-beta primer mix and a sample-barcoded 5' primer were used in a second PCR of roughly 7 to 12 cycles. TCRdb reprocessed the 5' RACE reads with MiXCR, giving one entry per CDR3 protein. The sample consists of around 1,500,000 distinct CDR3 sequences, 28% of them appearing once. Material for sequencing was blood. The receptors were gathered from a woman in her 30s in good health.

The CDR3 coding sequence is TGCAGTGCCGGGGCGGGGGGTCAAGAGACCCAGTACTTC. Its protein product is CSAGAGGQETQYF. The V call is TRBV20-1, the J call TRBJ2-5; 8 positions agree with TRBD2. The CDR3 has 13 residues. Germline CDR1 DFQATT, CDR2 SNEGSKA (reference sequence). Germline trimming cut 6 bases from V and 2 bases from J; bases unmatched to any gene: 5.

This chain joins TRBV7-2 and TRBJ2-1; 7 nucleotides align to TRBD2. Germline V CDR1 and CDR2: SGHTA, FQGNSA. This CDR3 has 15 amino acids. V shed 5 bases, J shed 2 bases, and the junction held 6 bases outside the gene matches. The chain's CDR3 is CASSRSGTTYNEQFF. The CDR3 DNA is TGTGCCAGCAGCCGGAGCGGGACCACCTACAATGAGCAGTTCTTC.

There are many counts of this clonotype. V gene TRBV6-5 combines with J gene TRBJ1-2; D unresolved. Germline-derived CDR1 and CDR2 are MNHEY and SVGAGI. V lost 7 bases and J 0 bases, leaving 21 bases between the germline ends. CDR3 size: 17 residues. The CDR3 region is CASNLRDPGVANYGYTF. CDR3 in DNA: TGTGCCAGCAATCTCCGAGATCCTGGTGTGGCTAACTATGGCTACACCTTC.

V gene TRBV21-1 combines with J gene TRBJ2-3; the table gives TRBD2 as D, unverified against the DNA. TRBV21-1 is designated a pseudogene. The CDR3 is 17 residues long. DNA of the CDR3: TGTGCCAGCAGCAAAGCGCCCGACACTAGAAGCACAGATACGCAGTATTTT. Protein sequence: CASSKAPDTRSTDTQYF.

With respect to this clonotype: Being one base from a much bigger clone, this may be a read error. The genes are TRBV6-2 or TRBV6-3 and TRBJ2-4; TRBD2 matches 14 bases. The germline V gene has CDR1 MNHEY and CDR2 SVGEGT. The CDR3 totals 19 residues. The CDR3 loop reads CASSFSLGTSGSRWETQHF. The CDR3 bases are TGTGCCAGCAGCTTCTCACTCGGGACTAGCGGGAGTAGGTGGGAGACCCAGCACTTC.

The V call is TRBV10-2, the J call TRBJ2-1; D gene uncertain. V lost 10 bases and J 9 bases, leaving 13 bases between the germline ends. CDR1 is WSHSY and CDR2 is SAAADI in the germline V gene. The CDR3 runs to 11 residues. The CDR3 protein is CATEIEREQFF. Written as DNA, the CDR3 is TGCGCCACCGAGATAGAGCGTGAGCAGTTCTTC.

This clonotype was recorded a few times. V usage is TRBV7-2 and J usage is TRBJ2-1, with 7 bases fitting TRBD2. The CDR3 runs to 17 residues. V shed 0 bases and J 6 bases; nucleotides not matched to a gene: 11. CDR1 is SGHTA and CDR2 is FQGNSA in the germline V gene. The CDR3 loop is CASSLAPTGAGTNEQFF. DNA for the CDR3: TGTGCCAGCAGCTTAGCACCAACAGGAGCGGGAACCAATGAGCAGTTCTTC. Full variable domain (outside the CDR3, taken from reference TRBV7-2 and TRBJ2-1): GAGVSQSPSNKVTEKGKDVELRCDPISGHTALYWYRQSLGQGLEFLIYFQGNSAPDKSGLPSDRFSAERTGGSVSTLTIQRTQQEDSAVYLCASSLAPTGAGTNEQFFGPGTRLTVL.

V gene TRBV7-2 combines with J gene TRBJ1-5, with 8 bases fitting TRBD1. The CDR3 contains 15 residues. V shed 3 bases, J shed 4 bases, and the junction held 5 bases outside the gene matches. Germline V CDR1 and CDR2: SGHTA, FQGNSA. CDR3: CASSLGQGANQPQHF. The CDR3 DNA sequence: TGTGCCAGCAGCTTGGGTCAGGGGGCAAATCAGCCCCAGCATTTT.

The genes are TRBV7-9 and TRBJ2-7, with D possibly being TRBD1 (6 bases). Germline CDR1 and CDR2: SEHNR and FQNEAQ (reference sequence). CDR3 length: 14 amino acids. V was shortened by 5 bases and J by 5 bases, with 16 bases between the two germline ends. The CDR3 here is CASSPGLQGDEQYF. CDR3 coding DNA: TGTGCCAGCAGCCCAGGGTTACAGGGAGACGAGCAGTACTTC. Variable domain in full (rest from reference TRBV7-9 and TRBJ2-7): DTGVSQNPRHKITKRGQNVTFRCDPISEHNRLYWYRQTLGQGPEFLTYFQNEAQLEKSRLLSDRFSAERPKGSFSTLEIQRTEQGDSAMYLCASSPGLQGDEQYFGPGTRLTVT.

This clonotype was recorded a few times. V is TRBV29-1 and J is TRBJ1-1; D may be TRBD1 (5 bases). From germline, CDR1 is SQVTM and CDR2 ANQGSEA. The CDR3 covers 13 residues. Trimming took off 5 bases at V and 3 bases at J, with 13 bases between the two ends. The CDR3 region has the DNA TGCAGCGTTTATAGGGCCAGGGACACTGAAGCTTTCTTT. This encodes CSVYRARDTEAFF. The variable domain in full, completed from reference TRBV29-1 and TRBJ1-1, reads SAVISQKPSRDICQRGTSLTIQCQVDSQVTMMFWYRQQPGQSLTLIATANQGSEATYESGFVIDKFPISRPNLTFSTLTVSNMSPEDSSIYLCSVYRARDTEAFFGQGTRLTVV.

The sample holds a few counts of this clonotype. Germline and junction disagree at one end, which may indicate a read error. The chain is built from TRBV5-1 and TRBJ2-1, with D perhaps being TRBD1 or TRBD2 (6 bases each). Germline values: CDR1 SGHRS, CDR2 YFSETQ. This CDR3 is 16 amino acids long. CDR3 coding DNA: TGCACCAGCAGCTTGGGGTCGGGGGCTCCCTACAATGAGCAGTTCTTC. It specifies CTSSLGSGAPYNEQFF.

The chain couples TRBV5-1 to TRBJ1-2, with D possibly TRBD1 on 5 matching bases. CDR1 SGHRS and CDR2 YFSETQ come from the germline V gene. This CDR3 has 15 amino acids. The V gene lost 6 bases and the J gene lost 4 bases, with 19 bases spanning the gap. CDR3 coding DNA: TGCGCCAGCACGTTGCCCATAAGGGACCCCTATGGCTACACCTTC. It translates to CASTLPIRDPYGYTF.

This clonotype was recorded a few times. CDR3: CSARGRTGANYGYTF. The CDR3, as DNA: TGCAGTGCTAGAGGTCGGACAGGGGCTAACTATGGCTACACCTTC. The chain recombines TRBV20-1 with TRBJ1-2; 9 bases line up with TRBD1. The CDR3 is 15 amino acids. Germline CDR1 reads DFQATT; CDR2 reads SNEGSKA (reference sequence). Trimming at V came to 1 base and at J to 0 bases, leaving 3 bases not matched to a gene.

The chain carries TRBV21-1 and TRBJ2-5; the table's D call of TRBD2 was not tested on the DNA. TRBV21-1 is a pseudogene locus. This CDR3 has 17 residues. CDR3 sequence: CASSYQTSGGRQETQYF. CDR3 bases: TGTGCCAGCAGCTACCAAACTAGCGGGGGAAGACAAGAGACCCAGTACTTC.

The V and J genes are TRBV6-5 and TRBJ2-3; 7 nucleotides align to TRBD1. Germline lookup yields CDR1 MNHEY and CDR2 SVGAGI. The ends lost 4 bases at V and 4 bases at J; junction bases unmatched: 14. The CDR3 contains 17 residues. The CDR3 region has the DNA TGTGCCAGCAGTTCCCGAGATAGGACAGGATTCGCAGATACGCAGTATTTT. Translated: CASSSRDRTGFADTQYF.

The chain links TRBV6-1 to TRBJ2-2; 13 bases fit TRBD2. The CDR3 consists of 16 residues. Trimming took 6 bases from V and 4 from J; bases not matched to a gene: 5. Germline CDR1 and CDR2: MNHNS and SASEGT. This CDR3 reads CASRGTSGVGTGELFF. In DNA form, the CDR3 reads TGTGCCAGCAGGGGGACTAGCGGGGTCGGCACCGGGGAGCTGTTTTTT.

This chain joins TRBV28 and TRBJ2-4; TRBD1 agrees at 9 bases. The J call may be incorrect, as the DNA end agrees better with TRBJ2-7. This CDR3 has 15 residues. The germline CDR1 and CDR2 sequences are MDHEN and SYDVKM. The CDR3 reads CASSTRDRVVSEQYF. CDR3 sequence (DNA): TGTGCCAGCAGCACCCGGGACAGGGTGGTCAGCGAGCAGTACTTC.

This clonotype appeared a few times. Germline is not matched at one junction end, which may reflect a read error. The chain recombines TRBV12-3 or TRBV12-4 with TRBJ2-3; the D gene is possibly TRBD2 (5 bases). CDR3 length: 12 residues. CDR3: CASSFSNGVKMF. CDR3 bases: TGTGCCAGCAGTTTTAGTAACGGGGTGAAGATGTTT.

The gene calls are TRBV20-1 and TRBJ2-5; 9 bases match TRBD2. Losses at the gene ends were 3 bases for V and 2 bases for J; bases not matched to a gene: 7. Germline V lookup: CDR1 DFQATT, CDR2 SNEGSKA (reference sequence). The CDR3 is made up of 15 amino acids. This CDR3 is CSASSLAGFQETQYF. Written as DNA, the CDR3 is TGCAGTGCTAGTTCGCTAGCGGGGTTTCAAGAGACCCAGTACTTC.

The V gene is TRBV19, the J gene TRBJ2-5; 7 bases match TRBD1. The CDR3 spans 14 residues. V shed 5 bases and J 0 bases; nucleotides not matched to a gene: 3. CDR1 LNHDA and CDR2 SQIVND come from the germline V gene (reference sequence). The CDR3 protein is CASSGTANQETQYF. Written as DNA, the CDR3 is TGTGCCAGTAGTGGGACAGCTAACCAAGAGACCCAGTACTTC.